This T cell receptor (beta chain) was captured in a study of blood T cell repertoires in COVID-19. Trimming removed 5 bases from V and 9 bases from J; junction bases left unmatched: 11. Per germline, CDR1 SGHKS and CDR2 YYEKEE (reference sequence). The CDR3 spans 15 residues. Repertoires were generated with immunoSEQ multiplex PCR, while TCRdb's copy carries only in-frame clones and drops some. The sample holds 250,000 to 400,000 clones; more than 70% are singletons and the top ten take 1.5% to 2%. This clone was detected only once. The sample consisted of peripheral blood. The sequence came from a woman between 25 and 40 years old with COVID-19, enrolled during active disease. J is TRBJ1-6 and V is TRBV5-5; the match to TRBD1 covers 7 bases. CDR3 sequence: CASRKEGAIGSPLHF. In DNA, the CDR3 is TGTGCCAGCAGAAAGGAGGGGGCGATTGGTTCACCCCTCCACTTT.